A selection of T cell receptor beta chains follows, all from one sample in a study of blood T cells in healthy people across ages. TCRdb re-analysed the 5' RACE reads in MiXCR, keeping a single row per CDR3 protein. The sample records approximately 900,000 distinct CDR3 sequences, about 48% being singletons. Sequenced material: blood. These receptors were taken from a man aged 30 to 45 in good health. The CDR3 runs from the conserved cysteine through the conserved F or W. Fields, in order: D gene, clone size, J gene, V gene, CDR3 DNA, CDR3 protein. A D gene is named only where the DNA matches it firmly. A clone size is listed for some rows: how often the clone was seen (once, few, many), or a class if it is expanded.

D: TRBD1
size: .
J: TRBJ2-1
V: TRBV27
DNA: TGTGCCAGCAGTTTGTACAGGGGGATTTTCTACAAGGAGCAGTTCTTC
CDR3: CASSLYRGIFYKEQFF

D: .
size: .
J: TRBJ2-1
V: TRBV13
DNA: TGTGCCAGCAGCCCCCTCGAGTTCGGGTACAATGAGCAGTTCTTC
CDR3: CASSPLEFGYNEQFF

D: .
size: .
J: TRBJ1-5
V: TRBV4-3
DNA: TGCGCCAGCAGCCAAGAAGTCTTCCAGCCCCAGCATTTT
CDR3: CASSQEVFQPQHF

D: TRBD1
size: many
J: TRBJ1-6
V: TRBV6-2/TRBV6-3
DNA: TGTGCCAGCATCAGACAGGGGACGGCTTCACCCCTCCACTTT
CDR3: CASIRQGTASPLHF

D: .
size: once
J: TRBJ2-2
V: TRBV2
DNA: TGTGCCAGCACCCGTTTCGGGGAGCTGTTTTTT
CDR3: CASTRFGELFF

D: .
size: .
J: TRBJ1-2
V: TRBV20-1
DNA: TGCAGTGCCGTGCGGGACGTTTATGGCTACACCTTC
CDR3: CSAVRDVYGYTF

D: TRBD2
size: few
J: TRBJ2-1
V: TRBV20-1
DNA: TGCAGTTCGAGCGGGGGGGCCAACAATGAGCAGTTCTTC
CDR3: CSSSGGANNEQFF

D: .
size: .
J: TRBJ1-4
V: TRBV4-1
DNA: TGCGCCAGCAGCCATCCCACGGAAGGCGACTTTCAACTAATGAAAGTACTGTTTTTT
CDR3: CASSHPTEGDFQLMKVLFF

D: .
size: few
J: TRBJ1-1
V: TRBV18
DNA: TGTGCCAGCTCACCACGGGACACCAACACTGAAGCTTTCTTT
CDR3: CASSPRDTNTEAFF

D: .
size: .
J: TRBJ2-3
V: TRBV20-1
DNA: TGCAGTGCTAGATTTAGAATGACAGATACGCAGTATTTT
CDR3: CSARFRMTDTQYF

D: .
size: .
J: TRBJ2-1
V: TRBV2
DNA: TGTGCCAGCAGACTCCAGGGAGATGAGCAGTTCTTC
CDR3: CASRLQGDEQFF

D: .
size: .
J: TRBJ2-3
V: TRBV7-2
DNA: TGTGCCAGCAGCTTAGATGGTAAGAAGACAGATACGCAGTATTTT
CDR3: CASSLDGKKTDTQYF

D: TRBD1
size: few
J: TRBJ2-1
V: TRBV20-1
DNA: TGCAGTGCTACCCCCCCGGGACAGGGGTTTGGCAATGAGCAGTTCTTC
CDR3: CSATPPGQGFGNEQFF

D: TRBD1
size: .
J: TRBJ2-6
V: TRBV6-1
DNA: TGTGCCAGCAGTACCTTCGGGACAGGGGTGTTTGGGTCTGGGGCCAACGTCCTGACTTTC
CDR3: CASSTFGTGVFGSGANVLTF

D: .
size: few
J: TRBJ2-1
V: TRBV4-1
DNA: TGCGCCAGCAGCCAAGATCCCGGGGACTCCTACAATGAGCAGTTCTTC
CDR3: CASSQDPGDSYNEQFF

D: TRBD2
size: .
J: TRBJ2-5
V: TRBV11-3
DNA: TGTGCCAGCAGCTCGCCAAAGCGGGGGTACCAAGAGACCCAGTACTTC
CDR3: CASSSPKRGYQETQYF

D: .
size: .
J: TRBJ2-4
V: TRBV6-8
DNA: TGTGCCGGCCTTAGACAGACCCTAGCCAAAAACATTCAGTACTTC
CDR3: CAGLRQTLAKNIQYF

D: .
size: few
J: TRBJ2-3
V: TRBV7-2
DNA: TGTGCCAGCAGCTTGGGGGGGGCAGGAGCAGATACGCAGTATTTT
CDR3: CASSLGGAGADTQYF

D: .
size: .
J: TRBJ2-4
V: TRBV7-2
DNA: TGTGCCAGCAGTTCCCAGGGGCTCATGGGGCACATTCAGTACTTC
CDR3: CASSSQGLMGHIQYF

D: .
size: few
J: TRBJ2-1
V: TRBV11-2
DNA: TGTGCCAGCAGTTTCCCCGCGGCAGCCCGCTACAATGAGCAGTTCTTC
CDR3: CASSFPAAARYNEQFF

D: TRBD1
size: few
J: TRBJ1-2
V: TRBV7-2
DNA: TGTGCCAGCAGGTCCGGGACAGGGTATGGCTACACCTTC
CDR3: CASRSGTGYGYTF

D: .
size: .
J: TRBJ2-3
V: TRBV6-5
DNA: TGTGCCAGCAGTTACCGGGACTCCACAACAGATACGCAGTATTTT
CDR3: CASSYRDSTTDTQYF

D: .
size: .
J: TRBJ1-6
V: TRBV7-9
DNA: TGTGCCAGCCAGCAACTCGGGGAGGGTAATTCACCCCTCCACTTT
CDR3: CASQQLGEGNSPLHF

D: .
size: .
J: TRBJ2-7
V: TRBV6-5
DNA: TGTGCCAGCAGTTACTCGAGGCCACCTGGGGAGCAGTACTTC
CDR3: CASSYSRPPGEQYF

D: TRBD1
size: .
J: TRBJ2-7
V: TRBV6-1
DNA: TGTGCCAGCAGACCGACAGGGGATTTTAGCGAGCAGTACTTC
CDR3: CASRPTGDFSEQYF

D: .
size: .
J: TRBJ2-7
V: TRBV28
DNA: TGTGCCAGCAGGGGGGACACCTACGAGCAGTACTTC
CDR3: CASRGDTYEQYF

D: TRBD1
size: .
J: TRBJ2-7
V: TRBV5-1
DNA: TGCGCCAGCAGCGCGGGACAGGGGGCTGAACAGACCTACGAGCAGTACTTC
CDR3: CASSAGQGAEQTYEQYF

D: .
size: .
J: TRBJ1-1
V: TRBV10-3
DNA: TGTGCCATCAGTGAGCGCCAGCCGAACACTGAAGCTTTCTTT
CDR3: CAISERQPNTEAFF

D: .
size: .
J: TRBJ1-2
V: TRBV3-1
DNA: TGTGCCAGCAAAACGGACGGGTCTGATGGTGGCTACACCTTC
CDR3: CASKTDGSDGGYTF

D: TRBD2
size: .
J: TRBJ2-1
V: TRBV6-5
DNA: TGTGCCAGCAATTACCCCGGACTAGCGGGGGGCCCAAAGAGTGAGCAGTTCTTC
CDR3: CASNYPGLAGGPKSEQFF

D: .
size: once
J: TRBJ1-1
V: TRBV25-1
DNA: TGTGCCAGCGTACGAGGAGGCGGTGGCACTGAAGCTTTCTTT
CDR3: CASVRGGGGTEAFF

D: .
size: few
J: TRBJ1-1
V: TRBV6-1
DNA: TGTGCCAGCAGTGAGGCCCTGCTCTCTAGAGCGAACACTGAAGCTTTCTTT
CDR3: CASSEALLSRANTEAFF

D: TRBD1
size: .
J: TRBJ1-6
V: TRBV13
DNA: TGTGCCAGCAGCTTAATAGGACAGGGCTATAATTCACCCCTCCACTTT
CDR3: CASSLIGQGYNSPLHF

D: TRBD1
size: .
J: TRBJ2-6
V: TRBV4-1
DNA: TGCGCCAGCAGCCAAGCGCCGGGACAGCTAAGGGGGGCCAACGTCCTGACTTTC
CDR3: CASSQAPGQLRGANVLTF

D: .
size: few
J: TRBJ1-2
V: TRBV7-2
DNA: TGTGCCAGCAGCTTAGAGGGATATAACTATGGCTACACCTTC
CDR3: CASSLEGYNYGYTF

D: .
size: many
J: TRBJ2-7
V: TRBV7-2
DNA: TGTGCCAGCAGCTTAGAGGTAACTTCGAAGAGGGCCGAGCAGTACTTC
CDR3: CASSLEVTSKRAEQYF

D: TRBD2
size: once
J: TRBJ2-7
V: TRBV6-5
DNA: TGTGCCAGCAGTTACGGGGGGGAATCCTACGAGCAGTACTTC
CDR3: CASSYGGESYEQYF

D: .
size: .
J: TRBJ2-3
V: TRBV28
DNA: TGTGCCAGCAGTTCCGGCCGGCGGGGTCGCACAGATACGCAGTATTTT
CDR3: CASSSGRRGRTDTQYF

D: .
size: .
J: TRBJ2-1
V: TRBV6-1
DNA: TGTGCCAGCAGTGAAGCGTGGTCCAATGAGCAGTTCTTC
CDR3: CASSEAWSNEQFF

D: TRBD1
size: few
J: TRBJ1-4
V: TRBV6-5
DNA: TGTGCCAGCAGTTACGGAGGGACAGACTCTAGGGGAAAACTGTTTTTT
CDR3: CASSYGGTDSRGKLFF